Following are 22 T cell receptor beta chains from one sample sequenced in a study of T cells after yellow fever vaccination. TCRdb re-derived calls from the 5' RACE reads in MiXCR, one entry per CDR3 protein. This sample carries 550,000 or so distinct CDR3 sequences, about 19% of them seen once, and the ten largest clones take 14%. Sequencing used PBMCs, obtained 15 days after the yellow fever booster vaccination. All receptors come from a man aged 30 to 39 who received the YFV17D yellow fever vaccine.

The chain combines TRBV21-1 with TRBJ2-3; the table gives TRBD1 as D, unverified against the DNA. TRBV21-1 is annotated as a pseudogene. The CDR3 runs 14 residues. CDR3 sequence: CASINTRGPDTQYF. The DNA of the CDR3 is TGTGCCAGCATTAACACCAGGGGGCCGGATACGCAGTATTTT.

V is TRBV20-1 and J is TRBJ2-3; D remains ambiguous. Per germline, CDR1 DFQATT and CDR2 SNEGSKA (reference sequence). There are 13 residues in the CDR3. The V end lost 6 bases, the J end lost 1 base, and 11 bases lay between the germline ends. In DNA form, the CDR3 reads TGCAGTGCCGTTGATCCAGGCACAGATACGCAGTATTTT. Translation gives CSAVDPGTDTQYF.

This clonotype has a single count. The chain carries TRBV20-1 and TRBJ2-5; D call uncertain. V was trimmed by 0 bases and J by 10 bases, leaving 12 bases between them. The CDR3 is made up of 12 amino acids. Germline V lookup: CDR1 DFQATT, CDR2 SNEGSKA (reference sequence). CDR3 protein: CSARDVLPGQYF. CDR3 sequence (DNA): TGCAGTGCTAGAGATGTCCTTCCAGGCCAGTACTTC.

The sample holds a few counts of this clonotype. V and J are TRBV20-1 and TRBJ1-1; tentative D call: TRBD1 (5 bases). The V end was cut by 6 bases, the J end by 6 bases, with 14 bases between. Per the germline V gene, CDR1 is DFQATT and CDR2 is SNEGSKA (reference sequence). CDR3 length: 12 amino acids. As DNA, the CDR3 is TGCAGTGCCCGGGGCCCGTCACCTGAAGCTTTCTTT. Encoded protein: CSARGPSPEAFF.

In its sample, this clonotype was seen a few times. The rearrangement uses TRBV15 and TRBJ2-1; the match to TRBD1 covers 8 bases. The length of the CDR3 is 19 residues. Germline values: CDR1 LNHNV, CDR2 YYDKDF (reference sequence). The ends lost 0 bases at V and 7 bases at J; junction bases unmatched: 17. CDR3 in DNA: TGTGCCACCAGCAGAGATCTGCGCAGGGGGCGCGATTATTTGAATGAGCAGTTCTTC. Translated: CATSRDLRRGRDYLNEQFF.

As for this clonotype: One junction end does not reproduce the germline sequence, and a read error may be involved. The chain is built from TRBV6-1 and TRBJ2-3; possible D gene TRBD2, 5 bases. CDR1 MNHNS and CDR2 SASEGT come from the germline V gene. The CDR3 spans 15 residues. The CDR3 protein is CASRPRGLSRDTQYF. The CDR3 DNA sequence: TGTGCCAGCAGGCCCCGGGGTCTAAGCAGAGATACGCAGTATTTT.

V gene TRBV7-7 combines with J gene TRBJ2-2; tentative D call: TRBD1 (5 bases). Germline V gene lookup returns CDR1 SSHAT and CDR2 FNYEAQ (reference sequence). This CDR3 spans 18 amino acids. With 5 bases removed from V and 6 bases from J, the gap between germline ends came to 25 bases. CDR3 loop: CASSLDRYLTGPPGELFF. The CDR3 region has the DNA TGTGCCAGCAGCCTAGACCGCTATTTAACAGGACCGCCCGGGGAGCTGTTTTTT.

This clonotype has more than one count but fewer than ten. This chain uses TRBV7-8 with TRBJ1-6; 7 nucleotides match TRBD1. CDR3 length: 14 amino acids. Germline V gene data show CDR1 as SGHVS and CDR2 as FQNEAQ. V lost 4 bases, J lost 11 bases, and 8 bases stayed unmatched. CDR3 amino acids: CASSSGDSYAPLHF. CDR3 nucleotides: TGTGCCAGCAGCTCGGGGGACAGTTATGCACCCCTCCACTTT.

The chain is built from TRBV7-9 and TRBJ2-3; D perhaps matches TRBD1 (7 bases). CDR3 length equals 17 residues. V lost 3 bases to trimming and J lost 5 bases, with 21 bases between them. The germline gives CDR1 SEHNR, CDR2 FQNEAQ (reference sequence). The CDR3 sequence is CASSLGTRDSPGDTQYF. In nucleotides, the CDR3 is TGTGCCAGCAGCTTGGGGACTCGGGACAGCCCTGGAGATACGCAGTATTTT. The variable domain in full, with the rest retrieved from reference TRBV7-9 and TRBJ2-3, is DTGVSQNPRHKITKRGQNVTFRCDPISEHNRLYWYRQTLGQGPEFLTYFQNEAQLEKSRLLSDRFSAERPKGSFSTLEIQRTEQGDSAMYLCASSLGTRDSPGDTQYFGPGTRLTVL.

In its sample, this clonotype was seen a few times. This chain links TRBV27 with TRBJ2-3; D perhaps matches TRBD1 (6 bases). Trimming cost V 6 bases and J 0 bases, with 13 bases left between them. Per germline, CDR1 MNHEY and CDR2 SMNVEV (reference sequence). CDR3 length equals 15 residues. For the CDR3, the DNA is TGTGCCAGCAGCCGTACAGGGTGGAGCACAGATACGCAGTATTTT. Translated: CASSRTGWSTDTQYF.

This clonotype has just a few counts. J is TRBJ2-3 and V is TRBV7-2; D gene unclear. The CDR3 spans 14 residues. Germline V CDR1 and CDR2: SGHTA, FQGNSA. V lost 4 bases, J lost 1 base, and 9 bases lay in between. CDR3 bases: TGTGCCAGCAGCTCGACTCGGGGCACAGATACGCAGTATTTT. It codes for CASSSTRGTDTQYF.

The chain joins TRBV5-6 to TRBJ2-7; no clear D gene. The V gene's germline CDR1 is SGHDT and CDR2 YYEEEE. This CDR3 contains 15 residues. V lost 2 bases to trimming and J lost 3 bases, with 15 bases between them. CDR3: CASSLTAQADYEQYF. CDR3 sequence (DNA): TGTGCCAGCAGCTTAACAGCGCAGGCGGACTACGAGCAGTACTTC. Full variable domain (remainder filled in from reference TRBV5-6 and TRBJ2-7): DAGVTQSPTHLIKTRGQQVTLRCSPKSGHDTVSWYQQALGQGPQFIFQYYEEEERQRGNFPDRFSGHQFPNYSSELNVNALLLGDSALYLCASSLTAQADYEQYFGPGTRLTVT.

This clonotype was seen many times. The chain uses TRBV27 and TRBJ2-3; D is unresolved. The V end was cut by 5 bases, the J end by 2 bases, with 11 bases between. There are 14 residues in the CDR3. Germline V gives CDR1 MNHEY, CDR2 SMNVEV (reference sequence). The CDR3 reads CASSQQLFTDTQYF. DNA for the CDR3: TGTGCCAGCAGTCAGCAGCTTTTCACAGATACGCAGTATTTT.

The chain couples TRBV5-5 to TRBJ2-7, with D tentatively TRBD2 (6 bases). V gave up 6 bases and J gave up 0 bases, with 16 bases separating them. Germline CDR1 is SGHKS and CDR2 is YYEKEE (reference sequence). The CDR3 has 15 amino acids. CDR3 DNA sequence: TGTGCCAGCAAACAATCGGAGGGTGGCTCCTACGAGCAGTACTTC. It encodes CASKQSEGGSYEQYF.

The rearrangement joins TRBV20-1 to TRBJ1-1, with unresolved D. V shed 3 bases and J shed 2 bases, with 10 bases lying between them. This CDR3 is 13 amino acids long. Germline assignment: CDR1 DFQATT and CDR2 SNEGSKA (reference sequence). Here the CDR3 DNA reads TGCAGTGCTAGTTCGTCAGTAAACACTGAAGCTTTCTTT. It translates to CSASSSVNTEAFF.

The chain employs TRBV25-1 and TRBJ2-5, with a possible D match to TRBD1 (6 bases). V was clipped by 8 bases and J by 5 bases, with 15 bases between them. Germline V gene data show CDR1 as MGHDK and CDR2 as SYGVNS. This CDR3 has 13 amino acids. The CDR3 DNA reads as TGTGCCAGCGGGAACAGGGTTTTTGAGACCCAGTACTTC. Translation gives CASGNRVFETQYF.

V gene TRBV12-3 or TRBV12-4 combines with J gene TRBJ2-1; D is unclear. Trimming took 6 bases from V and 9 from J, leaving 12 bases between them. The CDR3 consists of 12 residues. CDR3 in amino acids: CASSRSFLEQFF. The DNA of the CDR3 is TGTGCCAGCAGCCGATCTTTCCTTGAGCAGTTCTTC.

The V call is TRBV21-1, the J call TRBJ2-1; the table's D call, TRBD1, has no DNA check behind it. TRBV21-1 represents a pseudogene. This CDR3 contains 13 residues. CDR3 loop: CASTPGFYNEQFF. CDR3 bases: TGTGCCAGCACCCCAGGGTTTTACAATGAGCAGTTCTTC.

In this sample, this clonotype turned up a few times. V usage is TRBV20-1 and J usage is TRBJ2-7; D uncertain. With 4 bases removed from V and 6 bases from J, the gap between germline ends came to 10 bases. Germline CDR1 and CDR2: DFQATT and SNEGSKA (reference sequence). The length of the CDR3 is 11 residues. The CDR3 loop reads CSATEKREQYF. The CDR3 bases are TGCAGTGCTACTGAGAAGCGCGAGCAGTACTTC.

This sequence joins TRBV29-1 and TRBJ2-5; TRBD1 agrees at 8 bases. CDR1 and CDR2 from the germline V gene are SQVTM and ANQGSEA. The CDR3 runs 13 residues. Unmatched junction bases numbered 6, after V lost 4 bases and J lost 5 bases. The CDR3 DNA reads as TGCAGCGTTGGACAGGGGTCCGGCGAGACCCAGTACTTC. This codes for CSVGQGSGETQYF.

This clonotype has more than one count but fewer than ten. The chain has TRBV7-8 and TRBJ2-1; 9 nucleotides agree with TRBD2. Germline V CDR1 and CDR2: SGHVS, FQNEAQ. This CDR3 region has 16 residues. V was clipped by 1 base and J by 0 bases; unmatched bases: 1. CDR3 loop: CASSLGTSDSYNEQFF. Written as DNA, the CDR3 is TGTGCCAGCAGCTTAGGGACTAGCGACTCCTACAATGAGCAGTTCTTC.

This clonotype was seen ten or more times. The chain links TRBV7-2 to TRBJ2-4; D gene unclear. The ends were cut back, 3 bases at V and 2 bases at J, with 8 bases in the middle. CDR1 is SGHTA, CDR2 FQGNSA, per germline. The CDR3 is 14 amino acids. As DNA, the CDR3 is TGTGCCAGCAGCTTCGAAGGGTCCAAAAACATTCAGTACTTC. This translates into CASSFEGSKNIQYF. Combining the CDR3 with reference TRBV7-2 and TRBJ2-4 gives the whole variable domain GAGVSQSPSNKVTEKGKDVELRCDPISGHTALYWYRQSLGQGLEFLIYFQGNSAPDKSGLPSDRFSAERTGGSVSTLTIQRTQQEDSAVYLCASSFEGSKNIQYFGAGTRLSVL.